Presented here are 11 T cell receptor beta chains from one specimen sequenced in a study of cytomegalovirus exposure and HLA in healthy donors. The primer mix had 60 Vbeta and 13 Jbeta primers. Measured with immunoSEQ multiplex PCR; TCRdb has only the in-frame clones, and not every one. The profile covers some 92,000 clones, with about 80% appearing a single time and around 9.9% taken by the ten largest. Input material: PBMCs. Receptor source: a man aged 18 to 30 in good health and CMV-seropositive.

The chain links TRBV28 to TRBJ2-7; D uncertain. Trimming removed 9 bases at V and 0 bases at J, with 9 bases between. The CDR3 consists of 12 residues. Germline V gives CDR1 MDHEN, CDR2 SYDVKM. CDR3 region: CASRYSSYEQYF. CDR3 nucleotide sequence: TGTGCCAGTAGATACAGCTCCTACGAGCAGTACTTC. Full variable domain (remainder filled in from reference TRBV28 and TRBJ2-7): DVKVTQSSRYLVKRTGEKVFLECVQDMDHENMFWYRQDPGLGLRLIYFSYDVKMKEKGDIPEGYSVSREKKERFSLILESASTNQTSMYLCASRYSSYEQYFGPGTRLTVT.

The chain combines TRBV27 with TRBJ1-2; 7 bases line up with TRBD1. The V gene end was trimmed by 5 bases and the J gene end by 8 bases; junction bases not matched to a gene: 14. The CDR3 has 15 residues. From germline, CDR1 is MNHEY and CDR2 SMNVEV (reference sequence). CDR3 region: CASSSPGGGLAGYTF. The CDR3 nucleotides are TGTGCCAGCAGTAGTCCAGGGGGTGGATTGGCAGGCTACACCTTC.

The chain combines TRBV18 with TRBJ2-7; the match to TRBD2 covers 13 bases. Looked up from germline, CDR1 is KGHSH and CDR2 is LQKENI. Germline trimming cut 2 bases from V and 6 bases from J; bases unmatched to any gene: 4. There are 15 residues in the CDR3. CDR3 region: CASSPTSGGASEQYF. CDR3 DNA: TGTGCCAGCTCACCAACTAGCGGGGGGGCCAGCGAGCAGTACTTC.

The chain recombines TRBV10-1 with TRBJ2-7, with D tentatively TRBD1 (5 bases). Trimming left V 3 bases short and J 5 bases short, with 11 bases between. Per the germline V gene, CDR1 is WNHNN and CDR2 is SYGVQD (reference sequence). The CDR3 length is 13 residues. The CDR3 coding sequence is TGCGCCAGCAGTGACCAGGGTTTACACGAGCAGTACTTC. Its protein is CASSDQGLHEQYF.

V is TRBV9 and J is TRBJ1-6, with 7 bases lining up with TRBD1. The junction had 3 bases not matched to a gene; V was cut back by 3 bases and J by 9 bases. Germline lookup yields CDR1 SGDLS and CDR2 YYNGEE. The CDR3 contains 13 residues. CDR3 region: CASSGTGVSPLHF. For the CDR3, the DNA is TGTGCCAGCAGCGGGACAGGAGTTTCACCCCTCCACTTT.

CDR3 sequence reads: CASSHRLYYEQYF. The DNA of the CDR3 is TGCGCCAGCAGCCATCGACTTTATTACGAGCAGTACTTC. V gene TRBV4-1 combines with J gene TRBJ2-7; D unclear. The CDR3 extends over 13 amino acids. Germline lookup yields CDR1 MGHRA and CDR2 YSYEKL. Trimming removed 3 bases at V and 4 bases at J, with 10 bases between.

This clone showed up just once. In DNA form, the CDR3 reads TGCGCCAGCAGCTTGGCCGTCGGGGGCACAGATACGCAGTATTTT. Translated, it gives CASSLAVGGTDTQYF. The J gene is TRBJ2-3, the V gene TRBV5-1; tentatively, D is TRBD2 (5 bases). V was pared by 0 bases and J by 1 base, with 9 bases between. The CDR3 loop spans 15 amino acids. Germline CDR1 reads SGHRS; CDR2 reads YFSETQ.

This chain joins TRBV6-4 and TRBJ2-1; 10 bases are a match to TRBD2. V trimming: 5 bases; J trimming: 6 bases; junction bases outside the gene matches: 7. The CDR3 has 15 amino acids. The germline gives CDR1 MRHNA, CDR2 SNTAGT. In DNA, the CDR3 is TGTGCCAGCAGTCCGAGCGGGGGGGCATTCAATGAGCAGTTCTTC. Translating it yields CASSPSGGAFNEQFF.

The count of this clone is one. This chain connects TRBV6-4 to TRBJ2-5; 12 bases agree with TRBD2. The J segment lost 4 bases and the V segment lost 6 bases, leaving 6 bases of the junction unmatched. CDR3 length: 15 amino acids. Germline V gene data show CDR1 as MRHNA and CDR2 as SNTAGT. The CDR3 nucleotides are TGTGCCAGCAGCGCCCTAGCGGGGGGGAGAGAGACCCAGTACTTC. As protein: CASSALAGGRETQYF.

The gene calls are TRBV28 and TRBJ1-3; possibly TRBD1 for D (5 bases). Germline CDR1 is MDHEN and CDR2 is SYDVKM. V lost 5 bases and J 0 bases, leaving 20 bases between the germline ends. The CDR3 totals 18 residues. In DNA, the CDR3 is TGTGCCAGCAGTACTTTCCGAATCGACAGCTACTCTGGAAACACCATATATTTT. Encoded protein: CASSTFRIDSYSGNTIYF.

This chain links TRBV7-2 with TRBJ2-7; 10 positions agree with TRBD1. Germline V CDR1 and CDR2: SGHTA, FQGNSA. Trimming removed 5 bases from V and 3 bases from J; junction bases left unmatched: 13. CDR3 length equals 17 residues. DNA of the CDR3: TGTGCCAGCAGCCCCCCTTACGTGCGGGACAGGGGCTACGAGCAGTACTTC. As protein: CASSPPYVRDRGYEQYF. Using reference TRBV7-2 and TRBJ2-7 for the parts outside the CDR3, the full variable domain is GAGVSQSPSNKVTEKGKDVELRCDPISGHTALYWYRQSLGQGLEFLIYFQGNSAPDKSGLPSDRFSAERTGGSVSTLTIQRTQQEDSAVYLCASSPPYVRDRGYEQYFGPGTRLTVT.